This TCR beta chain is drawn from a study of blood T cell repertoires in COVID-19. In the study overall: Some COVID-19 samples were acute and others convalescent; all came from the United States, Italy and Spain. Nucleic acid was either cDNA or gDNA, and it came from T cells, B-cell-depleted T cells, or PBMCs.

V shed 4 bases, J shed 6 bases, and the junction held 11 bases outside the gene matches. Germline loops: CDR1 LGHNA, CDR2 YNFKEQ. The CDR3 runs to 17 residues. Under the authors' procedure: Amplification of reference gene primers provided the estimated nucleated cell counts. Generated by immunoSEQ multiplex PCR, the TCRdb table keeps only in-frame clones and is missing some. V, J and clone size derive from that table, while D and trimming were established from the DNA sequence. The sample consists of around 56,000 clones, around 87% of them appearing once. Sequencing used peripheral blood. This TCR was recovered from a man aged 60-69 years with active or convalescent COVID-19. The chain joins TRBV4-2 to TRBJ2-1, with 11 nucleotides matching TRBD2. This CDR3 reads CASSPGSGRAQSNEQFF. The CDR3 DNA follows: TGTGCCAGCAGCCCAGGTAGCGGGAGGGCCCAATCCAATGAGCAGTTCTTC.